This T cell receptor (beta chain) originates from a study of glioma-infiltrating T cells. Using RNA template, CDR3s of TCR alpha and beta were amplified with iRepertoire arm-PCR. Via MiXCR, TCRdb re-called the multiplex PCR reads, giving one row per CDR3 protein. The sample lists 170,000 or so distinct CDR3 sequences, around 45% occurring once. The CDR3 has 11 amino acids. Looked up from germline, CDR1 is MNHNS and CDR2 is SASEGT. Trimming cost V 6 bases and J 4 bases, with 5 bases left between them. This clonotype came up many times. The receptor was isolated from a human donor with low-grade glioma or glioblastoma, undergoing nonglioma brain surgery, or in good health (not recorded which). V is TRBV6-1 and J is TRBJ2-3; D is unclear. The sequenced material came from glioma tissue, nonneoplastic brain tissue, or PBMCs (not recorded which). This chain's CDR3 is CASRFADTQYF. The CDR3, as DNA: TGTGCCAGCAGATTCGCAGATACGCAGTATTTT.